This T cell receptor beta chain was captured by sequencing in a study of blood T cell repertoires in COVID-19. Across the study: Collection of acute and convalescent COVID-19 samples took place in the United States, Italy and Spain. T cells, B-cell-depleted T cells, or PBMCs provided the cDNA or gDNA that served as material.

In the authors' methods: By means of reference gene primer amplification, nucleated cell counts were estimated. Some clones are missing from TCRdb's copy, which holds only in-frame ones; the method was immunoSEQ multiplex PCR. V and J calls and clone size are as listed in that table; D and trimming were resolved from the DNA. The sample consists of some 15,000 clones, around 90% of them appearing once. The CDR3 runs to 14 residues. V lost 3 bases, J lost 5 bases, and 3 bases stayed unmatched. The V gene's germline CDR1 is SGHDT and CDR2 YYEEEE. The rearrangement uses TRBV5-6 and TRBJ2-1; 9 bases match TRBD2. This clonotype originated in a human donor in a cohort sampled during active COVID-19. The sequenced sample consisted of peripheral blood. The chain's CDR3 is CASSWGLADNEQFF. The CDR3 bases are TGTGCCAGCAGCTGGGGACTAGCAGACAATGAGCAGTTCTTC.